This TCR beta chain is drawn from a study of Graves' ophthalmopathy and Graves' hyperthyroidism. Broader study findings: Blood also contained most of the expanded thyroid clonotypes above 0.001 frequency. At around 70% sensitivity and 72% to 75% specificity, the model predicted progression of the ophthalmopathy.

Scientists amplified the TCR beta CDR3 regions from RNA transcripts. First-round RT-PCR used HTBI primers; second-round multiplex PCR followed. TCRdb re-derived calls from the multiplex PCR reads in MiXCR, one entry per CDR3 protein. Here the sample spans about 1.2 million distinct CDR3 sequences, roughly 35% being singletons. In this sample, this clonotype turned up a few times. Its matching antigen is unknown. V shed 2 bases, J shed 6 bases, and the junction held 23 bases outside the gene matches. The CDR3 length is 20 residues. The germline V gene has CDR1 SQVTM and CDR2 ANQGSEA. Sequenced material: peripheral blood or thyroid tissue (not recorded which). The chain couples TRBV29-1 to TRBJ2-2; 8 bases align to TRBD1. The clonotype comes from an adult man with Graves' hyperthyroidism. Here the CDR3 DNA reads TGCAGCGTTGAATTCGATCCCCGAGACCCGGGACAGGAAAGTTCCGGGGAGCTGTTTTTT. This gives the protein CSVEFDPRDPGQESSGELFF.